This T cell receptor (beta chain) was profiled in a study of T cell responses to AZD1222 COVID-19 vaccine. Comments on this clone: Antigen unknown.

Clones were sequenced by immunoSEQ multiplex PCR, and TCRdb holds only the in-frame ones, with some missing. The data contain 80,000 to 100,000 clones, around 94% of them singletons. Germline CDR1 and CDR2: LNHDA and SQIVND (reference sequence). V was pared by 5 bases and J by 3 bases, with 2 bases of the junction left unmatched. The CDR3 is 14 residues long. Study conclusions and caveats: After two AZD1222 doses, spike-specific TCR breadth and depth rose versus day 0. Donors were largely white British and mainly female; clonal diversity was possibly underestimated. Targeting of unmutated variant regions was reportedly seen in nearly half of spike-specific TCRs.

This clonotype was obtained from an adult in good health. The material was peripheral blood, obtained on day 0 of AZD1222 vaccination. J is TRBJ1-5 and V is TRBV19; 9 nucleotides match TRBD1. DNA for the CDR3: TGTGCCAGTAGTCGGGACAGGGACAATCAGCCCCAGCATTTT. Residues: CASSRDRDNQPQHF.